The 20 T cell receptor beta chains below come from one sample, sequenced in a study of blood T cell repertoires in COVID-19. Clones were read by immunoSEQ multiplex PCR, and TCRdb kept only the in-frame ones, dropping some. The sample has 200,000 to 250,000 clones, 80% seen once. Sequenced input: PBMCs or T cells enriched from blood (not recorded which). All receptors derive from a man aged 30 to 39 with acute COVID-19.

The J gene is TRBJ1-5, the V gene TRBV30; D gene ambiguous. CDR3 length: 14 amino acids. Trimming left V 0 bases short and J 6 bases short, with 12 bases between. CDR1 is GTSNPN, CDR2 SVGIG, per germline (reference sequence). CDR3 nucleotide sequence: TGTGCCTGGAGTGTGAGCGGAAACGGTCAGCCCCAGCATTTT. Its protein is CAWSVSGNGQPQHF. The full variable domain, in which reference TRBV30 and TRBJ1-5 provide the parts outside the CDR3, is SQTIHQWPATLVQPVGSPLSLECTVEGTSNPNLYWYRQAAGRGLQLLFYSVGIGQISSEVPQNLSASRPQDRQFILSSKKLLLSDSGFYLCAWSVSGNGQPQHFGDGTRLSIL.

This clone was seen once. V and J are TRBV27 and TRBJ1-6; D might be TRBD1 (6 bases). This CDR3 contains 14 residues. Germline-derived CDR1 and CDR2 are MNHEY and SMNVEV (reference sequence). V dropped 3 bases and J dropped 10 bases, with 13 bases sitting between them. CDR3 loop: CASSLPGERSPLHF. The DNA for the CDR3 is TGTGCCAGCAGTTTGCCAGGGGAACGATCACCCCTCCACTTT.

This clone appeared a single time. The V and J genes are TRBV9 and TRBJ2-7, with a weak D call TRBD1 (6 bases). CDR1 is SGDLS, CDR2 YYNGEE, per germline. CDR3 length: 12 amino acids. V lost 7 bases and J lost 3, with 11 bases in between. Here the CDR3 reads CASQGTSYEQYF. The CDR3 DNA sequence: TGTGCCAGCCAGGGGACAAGCTACGAGCAGTACTTC.

The chain uses TRBV10-3 and TRBJ2-7, with D perhaps TRBD2 (5 bases). The germline V gene has CDR1 ENHRY and CDR2 SYGVKD. The CDR3 loop spans 13 amino acids. V gave up 7 bases and J gave up 5 bases, with 15 bases separating them. The CDR3 DNA reads TGTGCCATCAAGGTGGGCGGGCAGGACGAGCAGTACTTC. It translates to CAIKVGGQDEQYF.

CDR3 sequence reads: CASSLFSGTGGDNEQFF. The CDR3 region has the DNA TGTGCCAGCAGCCTATTTTCGGGGACAGGGGGGGACAATGAGCAGTTCTTC. This rearrangement joins TRBV9 to TRBJ2-1; 11 bases are shared with TRBD1. Trimming removed 4 bases from V and 5 bases from J; junction bases left unmatched: 11. The CDR3 spans 17 residues. CDR1 and CDR2 from the germline V gene are SGDLS and YYNGEE. Based on the CDR3 plus reference TRBV9 and TRBJ2-1, the full variable domain is DSGVTQTPKHLITATGQRVTLRCSPRSGDLSVYWYQQSLDQGLQFLIQYYNGEERAKGNILERFSAQQFPDLHSELNLSSLELGDSALYFCASSLFSGTGGDNEQFFGPGTRLTVL.

The chain combines TRBV30 with TRBJ2-1, with 15 bases lining up with TRBD2. Unmatched junction bases numbered 14, after V lost 8 bases and J lost 15 bases. CDR1 and CDR2 (germline): GTSNPN, SVGIG (reference sequence). CDR3 length: 14 residues. This chain's CDR3 is CAATPGTSGGRPFF. In nucleotides, the CDR3 is TGTGCCGCCACCCCCGGGACTAGCGGGGGGCGACCGTTCTTC.

This chain connects TRBV9 to TRBJ2-1; 13 bases line up with TRBD2. Germline trimming cut 7 bases from V and 9 bases from J; bases unmatched to any gene: 7. The CDR3 has 14 residues. Per the germline V gene, CDR1 is SGDLS and CDR2 is YYNGEE. The CDR3 DNA reads as TGTGCCAGCTCCGGGACTAGCGGGGTAGGTGAGCAGTTCTTC. Amino acids: CASSGTSGVGEQFF.

This rearrangement joins TRBV20-1 to TRBJ1-2; tentative D call: TRBD1 (6 bases). The length of the CDR3 is 17 residues. V was clipped by 3 bases and J by 5 bases, with 25 bases between them. CDR1 is DFQATT, CDR2 SNEGSKA, per germline (reference sequence). The CDR3 sequence: CSASGRNNVQGRYGYTF. CDR3 nucleotide sequence: TGCAGTGCTAGTGGCCGGAACAACGTACAGGGAAGGTATGGCTACACCTTC.

The gene calls are TRBV11-2 and TRBJ2-7, with D uncertain. The germline V gene has CDR1 SGHAT and CDR2 FQNNGV. V shed 1 base and J shed 2 bases, with 9 bases lying between them. The CDR3 runs 14 residues. The CDR3, as DNA: TGTGCCAGCAGCTTAGCGCACGGAGCCTACGAGCAGTACTTC. Translation: CASSLAHGAYEQYF.

The V and J genes are TRBV18 and TRBJ2-7, with D possibly TRBD2 on 5 matching bases. This CDR3 comprises 12 residues. Trimming took off 1 base at V and 5 bases at J, with 6 bases between the two ends. The germline V gene encodes CDR1 KGHSH and CDR2 LQKENI. The CDR3 nucleotides are TGTGCCAGCTCACCACTGAGGGACGAGCAGTACTTC. It yields the protein CASSPLRDEQYF.

The chain has TRBV30 and TRBJ1-5; D remains unclear. Trimming left V 1 base short and J 2 bases short, with 9 bases between. The germline V gene has CDR1 GTSNPN and CDR2 SVGIG (reference sequence). This CDR3 spans 14 amino acids. CDR3 residues: CAWSAGLRNQPQHF. The CDR3 DNA follows: TGTGCCTGGAGTGCGGGTTTACGCAATCAGCCCCAGCATTTT. Full variable domain (missing parts from reference TRBV30 and TRBJ1-5): SQTIHQWPATLVQPVGSPLSLECTVEGTSNPNLYWYRQAAGRGLQLLFYSVGIGQISSEVPQNLSASRPQDRQFILSSKKLLLSDSGFYLCAWSAGLRNQPQHFGDGTRLSIL.

The V gene is TRBV14, the J gene TRBJ1-2; D is ambiguous. Trimming took off 1 base at V and 4 bases at J, with 10 bases between the two ends. In germline, CDR1 is SGHDN, CDR2 FVKESK. This CDR3 has 14 amino acids. CDR3 DNA sequence: TGTGCCAGCAGCCAAGGTTGGCGGCTCTATGGCTACACCTTC. Its protein is CASSQGWRLYGYTF.

This clone was seen a few times. The chain employs TRBV19 and TRBJ1-2; D is perhaps TRBD1 (5 bases). The CDR3 extends over 14 amino acids. The V and J ends lost 2 bases and 4 bases respectively, with 11 bases between them. From germline, CDR1 is LNHDA and CDR2 SQIVND (reference sequence). Written as DNA, the CDR3 is TGTGCCAGTAGTATACCCGGGACTGTCTATGGCTACACCTTC. Translating gives CASSIPGTVYGYTF.

The rearrangement links TRBV7-2 to TRBJ1-5; D is undetermined. The CDR3 length is 17 residues. CDR1 and CDR2 from the germline V gene are SGHTA and FQGNSA. V was shortened by 1 base and J by 2 bases, with 15 bases between the two germline ends. The CDR3 DNA sequence: TGTGCCAGCAGCTTAGTTCCGCCCGGGTTGGGCAATCAGCCCCAGCATTTT. This sequence encodes CASSLVPPGLGNQPQHF.

This clone was detected only once. The chain couples TRBV30 to TRBJ2-5; D not resolved. This CDR3 has 16 amino acids. Deletions cut 3 bases from V and 4 bases from J, with 21 bases between. CDR1 GTSNPN and CDR2 SVGIG come from the germline V gene (reference sequence). CDR3 nucleotide sequence: TGTGCCTGGAGGGAGCAAACATGGTTTGTTCTAGAGACCCAGTACTTC. Amino acids: CAWREQTWFVLETQYF.

The chain recombines TRBV6-5 with TRBJ1-1; TRBD1 aligns across 7 bases. Germline V gene sequence: CDR1 MNHEY, CDR2 SVGAGI. The CDR3 spans 13 residues. The ends lost 4 bases at V and 5 bases at J; junction bases unmatched: 4. The CDR3 reads CASSSATGTEAFF. The CDR3 coding sequence is TGTGCCAGCAGTTCCGCGACAGGGACTGAAGCTTTCTTT.

This rearrangement joins TRBV29-1 to TRBJ1-4; weak D call: TRBD1 (5 bases). The CDR3 has 12 amino acids. Germline V lookup: CDR1 SQVTM, CDR2 ANQGSEA. Trimming stripped 4 bases from V and 8 bases from J, with 11 bases between. The CDR3 DNA is TGCAGCGTTGGGCAGGGAATCGAAAAACTGTTTTTT. It specifies CSVGQGIEKLFF.

This clone has only a few counts. The chain links TRBV7-9 to TRBJ2-6; 7 bases are shared with TRBD2. The junction had 3 bases not matched to a gene; V was cut back by 2 bases and J by 2 bases. CDR1 and CDR2 (germline): SEHNR, FQNEAQ (reference sequence). This CDR3 region has 16 residues. CDR3 nucleotide sequence: TGTGCCAGCAGCTTACGCGGGGGTGCTGGGGCCAACGTCCTGACTTTC. Its protein product is CASSLRGGAGANVLTF.

The V call is TRBV9, the J call TRBJ2-1; D not resolved. CDR1 is SGDLS and CDR2 is YYNGEE in the germline V gene. V lost 3 bases and J lost 6, with 16 bases in between. The CDR3 has 15 amino acids. For the CDR3, the DNA is TGTGCCAGCAGCGACCGGCCCCTAGTCGCCAATGAGCAGTTCTTC. This codes for CASSDRPLVANEQFF.

The V gene is TRBV20-1, the J gene TRBJ1-4, with TRBD1 identical over 8 bases. CDR1 and CDR2 (germline): DFQATT, SNEGSKA (reference sequence). V was clipped by 5 bases and J by 0 bases; unmatched bases: 11. The CDR3 loop spans 17 amino acids. Here the CDR3 DNA reads TGCAGTGCTGGTGACAGGGGTTGGGGTGCAACTAATGAAAAACTGTTTTTT. The encoded protein is CSAGDRGWGATNEKLFF.